The present TCR beta chain was sequenced within a study of somatic mutations in cytotoxic T cells in rheumatoid arthritis (dated by TCRdb to about 2017). With regard to the full study: Peripheral blood (roughly 33 ml EDTA) was collected from patients immediately after diagnosis and before any treatment began. Some V beta antibody-stained T-cell populations were flow-sorted on a FACSAria II or Sony SH800 at nearly 100% purity, and sorted V beta1+ cells also underwent TCRB sequencing. The study asked whether expanded CD8+ T-cell clones in newly diagnosed, untreated rheumatoid arthritis carry somatic mutations, and used TCRB deep sequencing to characterize clonality. For 65 to 70 rheumatoid arthritis patients and 20 healthy controls, TCRB deep sequencing was carried out. Patient and control groups had essentially identical median ages. Beyond this particular receptor, the publication reports: Healthy controls showed no age-related increase in CD8+ clonality, whereas patients did (Spearman r ≈ 0.49). In about an eighth of the roughly 65 patients the largest CD8+ clone exceeded 20% of CD8+ cells, and several identical CD8+ TCRB sequences were shared between blood and synovial fluid. No adjustment for multiple comparisons was made for the slight TRBV07 underrepresentation in patients. The antigen targets of the expanded CD8+ clones were unknown, and absence from virus-specific databases did not rule out viral specificity. Rheumatoid arthritis patients and age-matched healthy controls did not significantly differ in CD8+ T-cell clonality.

V lost 6 bases and J lost 4 bases; the stretch between them is 12 bases long. The CDR3 runs 14 amino acids, cysteine and phenylalanine included. Left in the record is the CDR3 DNA by itself, 42 bases read in frame from the first base. In the germline V gene (reference sequence), CDR1 corresponds to MNHEY and CDR2 to SMNVEV. The immunoSEQ assay was applied to genomic DNA for TCRB CDR3 sequencing. Per the source publication's procedure: Only a few patient CD8+ clones larger than 1% matched published virus-specific TCRB sequences when compared against them. Analyses were restricted to productive TCRB rearrangements. Clonality was calculated as a Shannon entropy-based productive clonality index, and a clone was defined by a unique TCRB CDR3 sequence. The template counts of each clone relative to the total templates per sample were used to calculate repertoire overlap between two samples. V-gene usage from TCRB sequencing and V-gene usage measured by flow cytometry were correlated (Spearman r of around 0.6). Sourced from immuneACCESS, this table was stored by TCRdb with only in-frame sequences that have V and J called. A share of the clones is absent; for the studies checked, an unresolved V gene accounts for under half, and the remainder has no known explanation. The V and J calls and clone size come from that table; D and trimming were worked out from the DNA. The sample has fewer than 20,000 clones on record, approximately 75% of them singletons. Approximately 12% of the sample is held by the ten biggest clonotypes.

A remark on this clone: Its antigen is unknown. Base quality data are lacking; no much larger clone is found one base away.

CD4+ and CD8+ cells were isolated by positive magnetic bead selection on an AutoMACS, and purity was checked by flow cytometry. A TCR V beta antibody panel was used in flow cytometry to screen first for clonal expansions, which were then characterized by TCRB deep sequencing of sorted CD8+ fractions. Peripheral blood mononuclear cells were obtained using density gradient separation with Ficoll-Paque PLUS. DNA was extracted from CD4-enriched, CD8-enriched or PBMC samples with Nucleospin Tissue or Tissue XS kits and quantified with a Qubit 2.0 fluorometer. This receptor chain uses TRBV27 and TRBJ1-4, with no D gene named confidently. The receptor was derived from an adult with rheumatoid arthritis. Material: CD8+ T cells sorted from blood. The DNA reads as follows: TGTGCCAGCAGGAACGGTTACAGTAATGAAAAACTGTTTTTT. It translates as CASRNGYSNEKLFF.